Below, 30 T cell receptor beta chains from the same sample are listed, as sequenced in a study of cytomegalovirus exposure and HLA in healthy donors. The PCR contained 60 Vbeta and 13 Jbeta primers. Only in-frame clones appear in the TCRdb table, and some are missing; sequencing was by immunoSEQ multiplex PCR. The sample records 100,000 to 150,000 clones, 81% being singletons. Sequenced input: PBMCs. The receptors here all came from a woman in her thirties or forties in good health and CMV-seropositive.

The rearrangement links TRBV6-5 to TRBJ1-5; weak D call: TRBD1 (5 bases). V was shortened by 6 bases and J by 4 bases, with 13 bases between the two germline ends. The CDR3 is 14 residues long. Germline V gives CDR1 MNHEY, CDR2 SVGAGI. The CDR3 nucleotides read TGTGCCAGCAGCCTAGGACAAGCTAATCAGCCCCAGCATTTT. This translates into CASSLGQANQPQHF.

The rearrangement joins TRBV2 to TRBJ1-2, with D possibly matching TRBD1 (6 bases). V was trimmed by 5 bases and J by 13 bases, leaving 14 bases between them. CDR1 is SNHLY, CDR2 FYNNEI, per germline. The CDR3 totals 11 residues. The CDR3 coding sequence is TGTGCCAGCAGTCCTCAGGGGAGCAGCACCTTC. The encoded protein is CASSPQGSSTF.

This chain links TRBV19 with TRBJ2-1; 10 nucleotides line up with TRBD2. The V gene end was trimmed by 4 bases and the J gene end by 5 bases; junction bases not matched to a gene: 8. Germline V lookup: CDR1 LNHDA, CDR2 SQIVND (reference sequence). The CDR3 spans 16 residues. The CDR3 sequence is CASSSPSGRGNNEQFF. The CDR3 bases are TGTGCCAGTAGTAGTCCTAGCGGGAGAGGAAACAATGAGCAGTTCTTC.

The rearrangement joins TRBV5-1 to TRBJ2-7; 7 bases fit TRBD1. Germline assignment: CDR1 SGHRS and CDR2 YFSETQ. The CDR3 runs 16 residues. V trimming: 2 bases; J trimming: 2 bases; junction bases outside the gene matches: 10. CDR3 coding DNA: TGCGCCAGCAGCTTCACCTCCGGGACAGAAGCCTACGAGCAGTACTTC. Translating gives CASSFTSGTEAYEQYF.

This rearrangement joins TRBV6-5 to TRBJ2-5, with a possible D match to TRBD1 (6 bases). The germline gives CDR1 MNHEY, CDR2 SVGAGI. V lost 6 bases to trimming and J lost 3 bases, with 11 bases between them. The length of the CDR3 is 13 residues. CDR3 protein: CASRNGQKETQYF. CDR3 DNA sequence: TGTGCCAGCAGAAACGGACAGAAAGAGACCCAGTACTTC.

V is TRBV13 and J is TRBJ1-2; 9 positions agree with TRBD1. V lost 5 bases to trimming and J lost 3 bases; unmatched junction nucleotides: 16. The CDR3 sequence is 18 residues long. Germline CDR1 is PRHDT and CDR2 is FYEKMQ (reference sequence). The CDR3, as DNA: TGTGCCAGCAGCGACCTGGGACAGGGAGGGTCTGGAGACTATGGCTACACCTTC. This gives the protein CASSDLGQGGSGDYGYTF. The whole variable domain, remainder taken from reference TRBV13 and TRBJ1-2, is AAGVIQSPRHLIKEKRETATLKCYPIPRHDTVYWYQQGPGQDPQFLISFYEKMQSDKGSIPDRFSAQQFSDYHSELNMSSLELGDSALYFCASSDLGQGGSGDYGYTFGSGTRLTVV.

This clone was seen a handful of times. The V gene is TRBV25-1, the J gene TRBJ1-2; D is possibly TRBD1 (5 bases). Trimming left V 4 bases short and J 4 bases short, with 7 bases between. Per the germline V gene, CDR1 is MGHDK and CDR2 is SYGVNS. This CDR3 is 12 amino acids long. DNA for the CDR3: TGTGCCAGCAGTGGACAGATCTATGGCTACACCTTC. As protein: CASSGQIYGYTF.

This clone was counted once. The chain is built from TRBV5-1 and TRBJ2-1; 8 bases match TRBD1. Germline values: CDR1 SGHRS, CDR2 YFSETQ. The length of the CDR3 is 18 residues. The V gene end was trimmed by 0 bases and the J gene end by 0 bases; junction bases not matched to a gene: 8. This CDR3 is CASSLASSGGGSYNEQFF. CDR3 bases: TGCGCCAGCAGCTTGGCGTCGTCAGGGGGCGGCTCCTACAATGAGCAGTTCTTC.

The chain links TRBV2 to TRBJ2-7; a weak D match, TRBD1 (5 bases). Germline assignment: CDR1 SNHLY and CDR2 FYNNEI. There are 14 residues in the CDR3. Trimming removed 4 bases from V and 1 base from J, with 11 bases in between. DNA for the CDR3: TGTGCCAGCAGTGGACAGATAGTTTCCTACGAGCAGTACTTC. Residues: CASSGQIVSYEQYF.

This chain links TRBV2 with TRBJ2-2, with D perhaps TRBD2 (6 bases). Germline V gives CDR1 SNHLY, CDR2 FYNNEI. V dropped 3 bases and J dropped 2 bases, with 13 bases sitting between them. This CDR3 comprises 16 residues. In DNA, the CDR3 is TGTGCCAGCAGTGAGCAGGGCGGGATCAACACCGGGGAGCTGTTTTTT. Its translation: CASSEQGGINTGELFF.

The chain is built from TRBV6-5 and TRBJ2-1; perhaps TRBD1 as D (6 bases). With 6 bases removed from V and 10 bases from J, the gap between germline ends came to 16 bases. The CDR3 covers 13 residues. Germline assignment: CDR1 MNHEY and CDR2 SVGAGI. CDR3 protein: CASRQQTGSEQFF. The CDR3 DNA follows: TGTGCCAGCAGACAACAGACAGGTAGCGAGCAGTTCTTC.

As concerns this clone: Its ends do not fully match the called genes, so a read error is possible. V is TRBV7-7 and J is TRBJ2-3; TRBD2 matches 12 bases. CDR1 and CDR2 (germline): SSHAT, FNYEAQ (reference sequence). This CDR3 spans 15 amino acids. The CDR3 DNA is TGTGCTAGCAGCTCGACTAGCGGGAGAGCAGATACGCAGTATTTT. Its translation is CASSSTSGRADTQYF.

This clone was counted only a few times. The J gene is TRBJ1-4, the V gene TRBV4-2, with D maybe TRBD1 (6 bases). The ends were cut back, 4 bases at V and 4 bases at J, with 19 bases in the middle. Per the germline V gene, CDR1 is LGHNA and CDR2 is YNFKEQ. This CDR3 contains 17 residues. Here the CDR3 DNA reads TGTGCCAGCAGCCGAACACTTTTCGGACAGCTTAATGAAAAACTGTTTTTT. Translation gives CASSRTLFGQLNEKLFF.

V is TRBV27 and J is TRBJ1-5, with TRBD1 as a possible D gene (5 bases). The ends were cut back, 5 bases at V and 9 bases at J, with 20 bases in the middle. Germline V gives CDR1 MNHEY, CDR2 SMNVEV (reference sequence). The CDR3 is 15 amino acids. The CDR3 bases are TGTGCCAGCAGTACGAGGTGGGGACTTACTCGGCCCCAGCATTTT. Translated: CASSTRWGLTRPQHF.

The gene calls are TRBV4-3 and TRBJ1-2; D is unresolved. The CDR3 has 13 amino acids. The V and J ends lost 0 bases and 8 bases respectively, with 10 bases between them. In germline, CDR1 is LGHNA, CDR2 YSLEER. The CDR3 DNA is TGCGCCAGCAGCCAAGATATAACCGCGGGCTACACCTTC. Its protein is CASSQDITAGYTF.

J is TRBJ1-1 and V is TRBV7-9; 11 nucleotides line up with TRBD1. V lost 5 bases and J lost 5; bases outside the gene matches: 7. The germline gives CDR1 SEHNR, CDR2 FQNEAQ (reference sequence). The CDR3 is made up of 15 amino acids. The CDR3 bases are TGTGCCAGCAGCCAACGGACAGGGGGCTTGACTGAAGCTTTCTTT. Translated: CASSQRTGGLTEAFF.

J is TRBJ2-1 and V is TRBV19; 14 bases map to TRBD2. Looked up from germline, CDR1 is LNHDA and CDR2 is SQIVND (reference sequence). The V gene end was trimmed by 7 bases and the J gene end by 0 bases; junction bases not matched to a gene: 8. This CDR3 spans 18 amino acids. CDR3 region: CASTPRGLAGVSYNEQFF. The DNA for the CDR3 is TGTGCCAGTACCCCAAGGGGACTAGCGGGAGTCTCCTACAATGAGCAGTTCTTC.

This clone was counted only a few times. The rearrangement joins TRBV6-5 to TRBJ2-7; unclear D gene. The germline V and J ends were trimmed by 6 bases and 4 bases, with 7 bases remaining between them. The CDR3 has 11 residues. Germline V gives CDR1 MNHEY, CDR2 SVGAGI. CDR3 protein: CASSQAYEQYF. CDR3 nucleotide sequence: TGTGCCAGCAGCCAAGCTTACGAGCAGTACTTC.

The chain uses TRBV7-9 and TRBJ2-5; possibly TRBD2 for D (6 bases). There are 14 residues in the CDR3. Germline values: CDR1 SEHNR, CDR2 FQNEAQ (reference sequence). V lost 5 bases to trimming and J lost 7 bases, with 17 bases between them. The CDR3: CASSPQEGVRTQYF. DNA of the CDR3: TGTGCCAGCAGCCCCCAGGAGGGTGTTCGGACCCAGTACTTC. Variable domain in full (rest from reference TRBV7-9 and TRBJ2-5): DTGVSQNPRHKITKRGQNVTFRCDPISEHNRLYWYRQTLGQGPEFLTYFQNEAQLEKSRLLSDRFSAERPKGSFSTLEIQRTEQGDSAMYLCASSPQEGVRTQYFGPGTRLLVL.

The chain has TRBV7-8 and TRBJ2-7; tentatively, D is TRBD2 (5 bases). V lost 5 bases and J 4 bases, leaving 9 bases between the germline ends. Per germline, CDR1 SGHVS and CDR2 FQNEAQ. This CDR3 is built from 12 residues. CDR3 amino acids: CASSRERYEQYF. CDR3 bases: TGTGCCAGCAGCCGGGAAAGATACGAGCAGTACTTC.

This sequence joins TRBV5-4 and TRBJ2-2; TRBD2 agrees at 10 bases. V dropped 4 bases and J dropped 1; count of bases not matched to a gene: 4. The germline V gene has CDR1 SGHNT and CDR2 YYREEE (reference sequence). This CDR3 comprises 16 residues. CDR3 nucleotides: TGTGCCAGCAGCCCGCGGACTAGCGGGAACACCGGGGAGCTGTTTTTT. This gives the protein CASSPRTSGNTGELFF.

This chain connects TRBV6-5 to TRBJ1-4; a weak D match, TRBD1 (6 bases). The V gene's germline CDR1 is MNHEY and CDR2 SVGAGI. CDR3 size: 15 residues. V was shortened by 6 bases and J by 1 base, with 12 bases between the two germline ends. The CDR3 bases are TGTGCCAGCAGGGATGACAGGTTAACTAATGAAAAACTGTTTTTT. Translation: CASRDDRLTNEKLFF.

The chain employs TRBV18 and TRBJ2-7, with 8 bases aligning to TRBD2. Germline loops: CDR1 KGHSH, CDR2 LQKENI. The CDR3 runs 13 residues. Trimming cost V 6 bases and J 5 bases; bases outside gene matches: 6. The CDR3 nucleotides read TGTGCCAGCTCGCGCCCGACTAGCGACGAGCAGTACTTC. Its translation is CASSRPTSDEQYF.

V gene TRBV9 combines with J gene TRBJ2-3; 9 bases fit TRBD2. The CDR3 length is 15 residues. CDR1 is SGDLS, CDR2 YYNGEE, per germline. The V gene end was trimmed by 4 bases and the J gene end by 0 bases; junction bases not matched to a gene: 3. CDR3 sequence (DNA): TGTGCCAGCAGCTTAGGACTAGCGAGCACAGATACGCAGTATTTT. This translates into CASSLGLASTDTQYF.

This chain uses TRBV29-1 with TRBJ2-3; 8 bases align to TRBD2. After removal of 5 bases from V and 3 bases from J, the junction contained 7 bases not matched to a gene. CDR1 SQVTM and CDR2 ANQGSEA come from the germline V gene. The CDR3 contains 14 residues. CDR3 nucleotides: TGCAGCGTTATAGCGGGATTGGTAACAGATACGCAGTATTTT. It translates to CSVIAGLVTDTQYF.

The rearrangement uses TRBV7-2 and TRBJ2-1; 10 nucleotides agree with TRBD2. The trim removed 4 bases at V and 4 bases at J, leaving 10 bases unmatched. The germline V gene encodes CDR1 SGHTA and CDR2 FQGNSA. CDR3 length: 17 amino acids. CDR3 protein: CASSSSMVSGRYNEQFF. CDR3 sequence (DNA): TGTGCCAGCAGCTCTAGCATGGTTAGCGGGAGGTACAATGAGCAGTTCTTC.

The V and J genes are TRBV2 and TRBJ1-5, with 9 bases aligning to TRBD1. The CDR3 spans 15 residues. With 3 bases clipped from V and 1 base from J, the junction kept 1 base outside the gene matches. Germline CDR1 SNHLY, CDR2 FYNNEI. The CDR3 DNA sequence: TGTGCCAGCAGTGAGGACAGGGGAAGCAATCAGCCCCAGCATTTT. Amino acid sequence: CASSEDRGSNQPQHF. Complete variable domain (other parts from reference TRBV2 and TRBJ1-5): EPEVTQTPSHQVTQMGQEVILRCVPISNHLYFYWYRQILGQKVEFLVSFYNNEISEKSEIFDDQFSVERPDGSNFTLKIRSTKLEDSAMYFCASSEDRGSNQPQHFGDGTRLSIL.

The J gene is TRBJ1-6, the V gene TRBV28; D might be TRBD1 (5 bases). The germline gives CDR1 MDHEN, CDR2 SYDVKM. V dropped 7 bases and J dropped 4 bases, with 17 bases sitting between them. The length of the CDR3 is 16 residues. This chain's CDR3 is CASTEVSDSYNSPLHF. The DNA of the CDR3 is TGTGCCAGCACCGAAGTTAGTGACAGTTATAATTCACCCCTCCACTTT.

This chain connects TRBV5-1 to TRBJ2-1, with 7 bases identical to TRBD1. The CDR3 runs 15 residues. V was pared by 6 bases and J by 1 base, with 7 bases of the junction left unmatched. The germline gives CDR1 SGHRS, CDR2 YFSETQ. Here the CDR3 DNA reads TGCGCCAGCACCTTACAGGGGCAGTCCTACAATGAGCAGTTCTTC. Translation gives CASTLQGQSYNEQFF.

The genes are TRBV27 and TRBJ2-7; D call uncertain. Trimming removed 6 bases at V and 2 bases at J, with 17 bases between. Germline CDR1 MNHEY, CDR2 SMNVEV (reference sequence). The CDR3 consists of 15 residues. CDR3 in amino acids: CASSPEAHSTYEQYF. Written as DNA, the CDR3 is TGTGCCAGCAGCCCTGAAGCCCACTCAACCTACGAGCAGTACTTC.